One sample yielded the 12 T cell receptor beta chains listed below, sequenced in a study of cytomegalovirus exposure and HLA in healthy donors. TCRdb's copy holds only in-frame clones and misses some; the assay was immunoSEQ multiplex PCR. The data hold about 130,000 clones, with approximately 90% observed a single time. Source material: PBMCs. These receptors came from a woman under 40 in good health and CMV-seropositive.

This clone appeared a single time. The chain uses TRBV28 and TRBJ2-3; TRBD1 matches at 7 bases. This CDR3 is built from 17 residues. Germline values: CDR1 MDHEN, CDR2 SYDVKM. Trimming removed 4 bases from V and 3 bases from J; junction bases left unmatched: 13. The DNA for the CDR3 is TGTGCCAGCAGTTCGATGACCCCGGGACAGCGAACAGATACGCAGTATTTT. Its protein product is CASSSMTPGQRTDTQYF.

The chain couples TRBV27 to TRBJ2-3, with no clear D. CDR1 and CDR2 (germline): MNHEY, SMNVEV (reference sequence). CDR3 size: 16 residues. Trimming took 0 bases from V and 2 from J, leaving 12 bases between them. The CDR3 is CASSLSVGPPTDTQYF. CDR3 DNA: TGTGCCAGCAGTTTATCGGTGGGCCCTCCCACAGATACGCAGTATTTT.

This sequence joins TRBV14 and TRBJ2-1, with D maybe TRBD1 (6 bases). From germline, CDR1 is SGHDN and CDR2 FVKESK. The CDR3 length is 14 residues. The V end was cut by 3 bases, the J end by 8 bases, with 14 bases between. The CDR3 sequence is CASSHYRVRDEQFF. CDR3 bases: TGTGCCAGCAGCCATTACAGGGTTAGGGATGAGCAGTTCTTC.

V gene TRBV6-5 combines with J gene TRBJ2-7, with 10 bases lining up with TRBD1. CDR1 is MNHEY, CDR2 SVGAGI, per germline. This CDR3 has 13 residues. The J segment lost 6 bases and the V segment lost 6 bases, leaving 5 bases of the junction unmatched. CDR3 DNA: TGTGCCAGCAGACCAGGGACAGGGGCCGAGCAGTACTTC. Encoded protein: CASRPGTGAEQYF.

The chain links TRBV28 to TRBJ2-7, with 11 bases lining up with TRBD2. Germline V gene data show CDR1 as MDHEN and CDR2 as SYDVKM. V shed 5 bases, J shed 7 bases, and the junction held 13 bases outside the gene matches. The CDR3 is 16 residues long. The DNA of the CDR3 is TGTGCCAGCAGTACCCGGGTCACTAGCGGGAGACAAGAGCAGTACTTC. Translated: CASSTRVTSGRQEQYF.

This clone was seen a single time. The rearrangement uses TRBV11-1 and TRBJ2-1, with 10 nucleotides matching TRBD1. Germline CDR1 reads SGHAT; CDR2 reads FQDESV (reference sequence). The CDR3 is 16 residues long. The J segment lost 7 bases and the V segment lost 5 bases, leaving 11 bases of the junction unmatched. The DNA for the CDR3 is TGTGCCAGCAGCCCAGTAGGGGGACAGGGGTTGAATGAGCAGTTCTTC. Protein product: CASSPVGGQGLNEQFF.

The genes are TRBV6-1 and TRBJ2-4; 15 bases align to TRBD2. Trimming cost V 1 base and J 8 bases; bases outside gene matches: 6. CDR3 length: 17 amino acids. Per the germline V gene, CDR1 is MNHNS and CDR2 is SASEGT. The CDR3 DNA sequence: TGTGCCAGCAGTGAAGGGACTAGCGGGAGGGCCCGGGACATTCAGTACTTC. Protein product: CASSEGTSGRARDIQYF.

The chain carries TRBV29-1 and TRBJ2-1, with 9 nucleotides matching TRBD1. V shed 7 bases and J 6 bases; nucleotides not matched to a gene: 4. The germline gives CDR1 SQVTM, CDR2 ANQGSEA. The CDR3 length is 12 residues. The CDR3 coding sequence is TGCAGCGGGGGACAGGGACTCAATGAGCAGTTCTTC. It yields the protein CSGGQGLNEQFF.

CDR3 in amino acids: CASSLGTGVIYNEQFF. CDR3 nucleotide sequence: TGTGCCAGCAGCTTGGGGACAGGGGTGATCTACAATGAGCAGTTCTTC. The V gene is TRBV5-5, the J gene TRBJ2-1; 9 bases agree with TRBD1. Unmatched junction bases numbered 4, after V lost 0 bases and J lost 3 bases. Per germline, CDR1 SGHKS and CDR2 YYEKEE (reference sequence). There are 16 residues in the CDR3.

This rearrangement joins TRBV5-1 to TRBJ1-1; 9 bases agree with TRBD1. With 3 bases clipped from V and 5 bases from J, the junction kept 8 bases outside the gene matches. The CDR3 length is 15 residues. Germline V CDR1 and CDR2: SGHRS, YFSETQ. CDR3 nucleotide sequence: TGCGCCAGCAGCTGGACAGGGGCTATGGGGACTGAAGCTTTCTTT. Residues: CASSWTGAMGTEAFF.

The V and J genes are TRBV19 and TRBJ2-3; possible D gene TRBD1, 6 bases. This CDR3 region has 15 residues. The V end was cut by 1 base, the J end by 1 base, with 9 bases between. CDR1 and CDR2 from the germline V gene are LNHDA and SQIVND (reference sequence). CDR3 region: CASSIAAGGTDTQYF. The CDR3 region has the DNA TGTGCCAGTAGTATAGCGGCAGGGGGCACAGATACGCAGTATTTT.

This chain connects TRBV6-5 to TRBJ2-7, with D tentatively TRBD1 (7 bases). V was pared by 4 bases and J by 3 bases, with 10 bases between. There are 13 residues in the CDR3. CDR1 and CDR2 (germline): MNHEY, SVGAGI. The CDR3 sequence is CASSWRDSYEQYF. CDR3 DNA sequence: TGTGCCAGCAGTTGGCGGGACAGCTACGAGCAGTACTTC.